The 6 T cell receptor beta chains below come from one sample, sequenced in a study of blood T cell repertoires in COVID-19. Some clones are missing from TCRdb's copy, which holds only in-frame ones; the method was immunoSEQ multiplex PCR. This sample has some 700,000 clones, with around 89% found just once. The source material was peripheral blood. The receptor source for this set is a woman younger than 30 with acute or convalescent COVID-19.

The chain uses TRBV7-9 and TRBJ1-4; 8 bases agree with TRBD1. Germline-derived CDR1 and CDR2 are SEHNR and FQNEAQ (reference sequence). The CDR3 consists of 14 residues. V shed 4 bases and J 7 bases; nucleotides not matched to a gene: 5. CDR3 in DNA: TGTGCCAGCAGCTGGGACAGGTGGAGTGAAAAACTGTTTTTT. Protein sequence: CASSWDRWSEKLFF.

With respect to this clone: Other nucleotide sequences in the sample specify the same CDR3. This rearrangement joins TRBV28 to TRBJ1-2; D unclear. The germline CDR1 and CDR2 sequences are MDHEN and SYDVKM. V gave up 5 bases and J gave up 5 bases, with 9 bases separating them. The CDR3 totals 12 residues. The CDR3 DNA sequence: TGTGCCAGCAGTCTTACCGGGTATGGCTACACCTTC. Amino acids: CASSLTGYGYTF.

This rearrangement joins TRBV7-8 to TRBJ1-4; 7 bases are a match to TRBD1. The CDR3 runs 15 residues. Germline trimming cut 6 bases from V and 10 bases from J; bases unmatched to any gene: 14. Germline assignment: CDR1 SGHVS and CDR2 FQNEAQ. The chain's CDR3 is CASSSSPGTVGKLFF. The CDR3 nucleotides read TGTGCCAGCAGTTCTAGCCCCGGGACAGTGGGAAAACTGTTTTTT.

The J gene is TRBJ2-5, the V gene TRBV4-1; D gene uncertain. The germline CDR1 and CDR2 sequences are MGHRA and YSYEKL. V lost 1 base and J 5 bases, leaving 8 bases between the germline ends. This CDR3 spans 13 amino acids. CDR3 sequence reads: CASSQVWRETQYF. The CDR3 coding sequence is TGCGCCAGCAGCCAAGTATGGCGGGAGACCCAGTACTTC.

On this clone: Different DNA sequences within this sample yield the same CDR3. CDR3 sequence: CASSYAGNTEAFF. DNA of the CDR3: TGTGCCAGCAGTTATGCGGGGAACACTGAAGCTTTCTTT. This chain joins TRBV6-5 and TRBJ1-1; no definite D call. The CDR3 extends over 13 amino acids. Trimming removed 3 bases from V and 1 base from J, with 6 bases in between. In germline, CDR1 is MNHEY, CDR2 SVGAGI.

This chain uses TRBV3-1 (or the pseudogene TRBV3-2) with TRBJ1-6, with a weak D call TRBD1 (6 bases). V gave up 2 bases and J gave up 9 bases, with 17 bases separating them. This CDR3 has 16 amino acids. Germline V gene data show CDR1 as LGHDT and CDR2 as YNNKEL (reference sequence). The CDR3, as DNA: TGTGCCAGCAGCCAACCTATTACAGGGTTTAGTTCACCCCTCCACTTT. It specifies CASSQPITGFSSPLHF.